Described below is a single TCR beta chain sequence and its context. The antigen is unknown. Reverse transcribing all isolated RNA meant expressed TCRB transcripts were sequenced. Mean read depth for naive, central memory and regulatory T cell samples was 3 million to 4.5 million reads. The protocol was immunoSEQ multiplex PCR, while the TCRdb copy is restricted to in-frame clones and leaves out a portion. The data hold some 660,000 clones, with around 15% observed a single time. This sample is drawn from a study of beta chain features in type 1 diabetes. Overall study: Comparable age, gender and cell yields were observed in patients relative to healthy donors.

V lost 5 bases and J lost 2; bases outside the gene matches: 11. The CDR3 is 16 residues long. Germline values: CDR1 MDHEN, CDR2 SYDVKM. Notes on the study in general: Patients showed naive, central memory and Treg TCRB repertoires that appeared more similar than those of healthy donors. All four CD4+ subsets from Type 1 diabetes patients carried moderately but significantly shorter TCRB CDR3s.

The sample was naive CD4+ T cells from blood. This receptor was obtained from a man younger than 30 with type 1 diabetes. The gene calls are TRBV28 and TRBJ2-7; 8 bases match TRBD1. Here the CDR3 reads CASSAPGQGNTYEQYF. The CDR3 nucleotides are TGTGCCAGCAGTGCACCCGGACAGGGAAACACCTACGAGCAGTACTTC.